This is a list of T cell receptor beta chains from one sample in a study of blood T cell repertoires in COVID-19. Some clones are missing from TCRdb's copy, which holds only in-frame ones; the method was immunoSEQ multiplex PCR. The sample contains about 97,000 clones, over 75% of which appear only once. Sequences were obtained from peripheral blood. The receptors shown here come from a man in his fifties or sixties with acute or convalescent COVID-19. Both conserved end residues are part of each CDR3. D genes are given only for firm matches. Some rows have no size entry. The others give once, few or many, or a class for an expanded clone.

d_call clone_size j_call v_call cdr3_nt cdr3_aa
- once TRBJ2-1 TRBV27 TGTGCCAGCAGTTGGACCCAGGGGTTAGGGGAGCAGTTCTTC CASSWTQGLGEQFF
TRBD2 once TRBJ2-1 TRBV14 TGTGCCAGCAGCCACTTCGGCGGGGGGTCCAACAATGAGCAGTTCTTC CASSHFGGGSNNEQFF
- - TRBJ1-2 TRBV6-4 TGTGCCAGCAGTGATACTAGGCGACGGAGCTACACCTTC CASSDTRRRSYTF
- - TRBJ1-6 TRBV7-2 TGTGCCAGCAGCTTTAGGTGGGCTAATTCACCCCTCCACTTT CASSFRWANSPLHF
TRBD1 - TRBJ2-7 TRBV7-8 TGTGCCAGCAGCTTAATCCGAAGCCTCGGGACAGGGTTGTACGAGCAGTACTTC CASSLIRSLGTGLYEQYF
TRBD1 - TRBJ1-1 TRBV28 TGTGCCAGCAGTACAGGGGGAATGAACACTGAAGCTTTCTTT CASSTGGMNTEAFF
TRBD1 - TRBJ1-2 TRBV19 TGTGCCAGTAGTACCCGACAGGGGGACAATGGCTACACCTTC CASSTRQGDNGYTF
- - TRBJ1-2 TRBV11-2 TGTGCCAGCAGGCGAATAGGGGCCGATGGCTACACCTTC CASRRIGADGYTF
- - TRBJ1-2 TRBV7-9 TGTGCCAGCAGCTCCCGGGGAGGGGTTAACTATGGCTACACCTTC CASSSRGGVNYGYTF
TRBD1 - TRBJ1-1 TRBV6-5 TGTGCCGGAAGGACAGGGGCAAGGACTGAAGCTTTCTTT CAGRTGARTEAFF
- - TRBJ1-4 TRBV11-2 TGTGCCAGCAGCTTAGTACCGCCTCAGGGTAATGAAAAACTGTTTTTT CASSLVPPQGNEKLFF
- - TRBJ1-1 TRBV20-1 TGCAGTGCTAGTGAAAATCAGGCGGAAGCTTTCTTT CSASENQAEAFF
- - TRBJ1-1 TRBV5-6 TGTGCCAGCAGCTTCCCCGACGTAAGCGCTGAAGCTTTCTTT CASSFPDVSAEAFF
- - TRBJ1-5 TRBV7-2 TGTGCCAGCAGCTTAGGGACAGAAAATTATCAGCCCCAGCATTTT CASSLGTENYQPQHF